This is a list of T cell receptor beta chains from one sample in a study of Graves' ophthalmopathy and Graves' hyperthyroidism. TCRdb re-called the multiplex PCR reads through MiXCR, storing one row per CDR3 protein. The sample contains around 670,000 distinct CDR3 sequences, 40% of which appear only once. Sequenced material: peripheral blood. These receptors were collected from an adult man with Graves' ophthalmopathy. Each CDR3 is given with its conserved first and last residue. Each record gives: V gene, D gene, clone size, J gene, CDR3 protein, CDR3 DNA. D genes are given only for firm matches. The size field is filled for only some rows; it gives once, few, many or a size class.

v_call: TRBV25-1
d_call: .
clone_size: many
j_call: TRBJ2-2
cdr3_aa: CASSEELTGELFF
cdr3_nt: TGTGCCAGCAGTGAGGAGTTGACCGGGGAGCTGTTTTTT

v_call: TRBV24-1
d_call: TRBD1
clone_size: .
j_call: TRBJ2-5
cdr3_aa: CATSDPGTGGSGQETQYF
cdr3_nt: TGTGCCACCAGTGACCCAGGGACAGGGGGAAGTGGTCAAGAGACCCAGTACTTC

v_call: TRBV9
d_call: .
clone_size: few
j_call: TRBJ2-5
cdr3_aa: CASSRGPKQETQYF
cdr3_nt: TGTGCCAGCAGCCGTGGACCAAAACAAGAGACCCAGTACTTC

v_call: TRBV29-1
d_call: .
clone_size: .
j_call: TRBJ1-5
cdr3_aa: CSAARDAYQPQHF
cdr3_nt: TGCAGCGCCGCCCGGGATGCCTATCAGCCCCAGCATTTT

v_call: TRBV29-1
d_call: .
clone_size: many
j_call: TRBJ1-1
cdr3_aa: CSVQPDRGTEAFF
cdr3_nt: TGCAGCGTGCAACCTGATAGGGGCACTGAAGCTTTCTTT

v_call: TRBV2
d_call: TRBD1
clone_size: .
j_call: TRBJ1-2
cdr3_aa: CASGVSGTGGSGYGYTF
cdr3_nt: TGTGCCAGCGGAGTGTCCGGGACAGGGGGATCAGGCTATGGCTACACCTTC

v_call: TRBV2
d_call: TRBD2
clone_size: many
j_call: TRBJ2-5
cdr3_aa: CASSRDYQQETQYF
cdr3_nt: TGTGCCAGCAGCCGGGACTACCAACAAGAGACCCAGTACTTC

v_call: TRBV20-1
d_call: .
clone_size: .
j_call: TRBJ2-7
cdr3_aa: CSAKASYEQYF
cdr3_nt: TGCAGTGCTAAGGCCAGCTACGAGCAGTACTTC

v_call: TRBV15
d_call: .
clone_size: many
j_call: TRBJ2-5
cdr3_aa: CATSRGGETQYF
cdr3_nt: TGTGCCACCAGCAGAGGCGGGGAGACCCAGTACTTC

v_call: TRBV2
d_call: .
clone_size: once
j_call: TRBJ1-6
cdr3_aa: CASSERDFRNSPLHF
cdr3_nt: TGTGCCAGCAGTGAACGGGACTTTAGGAATTCACCCCTCCACTTT

v_call: TRBV24-1
d_call: TRBD1
clone_size: .
j_call: TRBJ1-5
cdr3_aa: CASSLDRDMPQHF
cdr3_nt: TGTGCCAGCAGCTTGGACAGGGACATGCCCCAGCATTTT

v_call: TRBV2
d_call: TRBD1
clone_size: few
j_call: TRBJ1-1
cdr3_aa: CASTWTGADTEAFF
cdr3_nt: TGTGCCAGCACCTGGACAGGGGCGGACACTGAAGCTTTCTTT

v_call: TRBV12-3/TRBV12-4
d_call: .
clone_size: few
j_call: TRBJ1-1
cdr3_aa: CASRPWTVNTEAFF
cdr3_nt: TGTGCCAGCAGACCTTGGACGGTGAACACTGAAGCTTTCTTT

v_call: TRBV28
d_call: TRBD2
clone_size: few
j_call: TRBJ2-7
cdr3_aa: CASIGASGSYEQYF
cdr3_nt: TGTGCCAGTATAGGGGCTAGCGGATCCTACGAGCAGTACTTC

v_call: TRBV10-3
d_call: .
clone_size: once
j_call: TRBJ1-5
cdr3_aa: CAISEALKTTDQPQHF
cdr3_nt: TGTGCCATCAGTGAGGCACTAAAAACGACAGATCAGCCCCAGCATTTT

v_call: TRBV20-1
d_call: .
clone_size: .
j_call: TRBJ2-7
cdr3_aa: CSARSGSGHSYEQYF
cdr3_nt: TGCAGTGCTAGGTCCGGGAGCGGGCACTCCTACGAGCAGTACTTC

v_call: TRBV20-1
d_call: .
clone_size: .
j_call: TRBJ2-6
cdr3_aa: CSARQRGRGRLGANVLTF
cdr3_nt: TGCAGTGCTAGGCAGCGGGGCAGGGGGCGTCTTGGGGCCAACGTCCTGACTTTC

v_call: TRBV7-2
d_call: .
clone_size: many
j_call: TRBJ1-5
cdr3_aa: CASSYGQNFLGPQHF
cdr3_nt: TGTGCCAGCAGTTATGGACAGAATTTCCTGGGGCCCCAGCATTTT

v_call: TRBV7-9
d_call: .
clone_size: .
j_call: TRBJ2-3
cdr3_aa: CASSLVVGFGTDTQYF
cdr3_nt: TGTGCCAGCAGCTTAGTAGTAGGGTTCGGAACAGATACGCAGTATTTT

v_call: TRBV19
d_call: .
clone_size: few
j_call: TRBJ2-7
cdr3_aa: CARPESYEDPSSYEQYF
cdr3_nt: TGTGCCAGACCCGAATCTTATGAGGATCCTTCGTCCTACGAGCAGTACTTC

v_call: TRBV19
d_call: .
clone_size: few
j_call: TRBJ2-2
cdr3_aa: CASSTRDSLTGELFF
cdr3_nt: TGTGCCAGTAGTACGCGGGACAGTCTCACCGGGGAGCTGTTTTTT

v_call: TRBV7-2
d_call: TRBD2
clone_size: few
j_call: TRBJ2-6
cdr3_aa: CASSLRLAASSGANVLTF
cdr3_nt: TGTGCCAGCAGCTTAAGGCTAGCGGCCAGCTCTGGGGCCAACGTCCTGACTTTC

v_call: TRBV10-3
d_call: .
clone_size: .
j_call: TRBJ2-7
cdr3_aa: CASSYSGYDGRREQYF
cdr3_nt: TGTGCCAGCAGTTACTCGGGCTACGACGGGAGAAGGGAGCAGTACTTC

v_call: TRBV6-4
d_call: .
clone_size: .
j_call: TRBJ1-6
cdr3_aa: CASSDSVRGDSPLHF
cdr3_nt: TGTGCCAGCAGTGACTCGGTACGGGGAGATTCACCCCTCCACTTT

v_call: TRBV2
d_call: .
clone_size: many
j_call: TRBJ1-2
cdr3_aa: CASTPSGSAYGYTF
cdr3_nt: TGTGCCAGCACCCCCTCCGGCAGCGCGTATGGCTACACCTTC

v_call: TRBV5-1
d_call: .
clone_size: .
j_call: TRBJ2-5
cdr3_aa: CASRLSAGVQETQYF
cdr3_nt: TGCGCCAGCAGGTTGAGTGCAGGGGTCCAAGAGACCCAGTACTTC

v_call: TRBV7-9
d_call: .
clone_size: .
j_call: TRBJ1-1
cdr3_aa: CASSGAWRVNTEAFF
cdr3_nt: TGTGCCAGCAGTGGGGCATGGAGGGTGAACACTGAAGCTTTCTTT

v_call: TRBV10-3
d_call: .
clone_size: .
j_call: TRBJ2-2
cdr3_aa: CAVSEPPPRSNTGELFF
cdr3_nt: TGTGCCGTCAGTGAACCCCCGCCGAGAAGTAACACCGGGGAGCTGTTTTTT

v_call: TRBV12-3/TRBV12-4
d_call: TRBD1
clone_size: .
j_call: TRBJ1-1
cdr3_aa: CASSTRQGWGRMNTEAFF
cdr3_nt: TGTGCCAGCAGTACCAGACAGGGATGGGGTCGAATGAACACTGAAGCTTTCTTT

v_call: TRBV12-3/TRBV12-4
d_call: .
clone_size: .
j_call: TRBJ2-7
cdr3_aa: CASSLRASRLGEQYF
cdr3_nt: TGTGCCAGCAGTTTAAGGGCTAGCCGTCTAGGCGAGCAGTACTTC

v_call: TRBV29-1
d_call: .
clone_size: many
j_call: TRBJ1-2
cdr3_aa: CSVMRDPGADGGYTF
cdr3_nt: TGCAGCGTTATGAGGGATCCAGGGGCGGATGGGGGCTACACCTTC

v_call: TRBV7-9
d_call: .
clone_size: .
j_call: TRBJ2-2
cdr3_aa: CASSYSGTANTGELFF
cdr3_nt: TGTGCCAGCAGTTACTCGGGGACGGCCAACACCGGGGAGCTGTTTTTT

v_call: TRBV25-1
d_call: TRBD2
clone_size: .
j_call: TRBJ2-2
cdr3_aa: CASSSDSGRVTGELFF
cdr3_nt: TGTGCCAGCAGCTCTGATAGCGGGAGGGTCACCGGGGAGCTGTTTTTT

v_call: TRBV6-6
d_call: TRBD1
clone_size: few
j_call: TRBJ1-1
cdr3_aa: CASSLGTGEGEAFF
cdr3_nt: TGTGCCAGCAGCTTAGGGACAGGGGAGGGTGAAGCTTTCTTT

v_call: TRBV12-3/TRBV12-4
d_call: .
clone_size: few
j_call: TRBJ1-2
cdr3_aa: CASSLTLVQGNGYTF
cdr3_nt: TGTGCCAGCAGTTTGACGTTGGTCCAGGGGAATGGCTACACCTTC

v_call: TRBV15
d_call: .
clone_size: .
j_call: TRBJ1-2
cdr3_aa: CATSRDAAYGYTF
cdr3_nt: TGTGCCACCAGCAGAGATGCGGCCTATGGCTACACCTTC

v_call: TRBV10-1
d_call: .
clone_size: .
j_call: TRBJ1-1
cdr3_aa: CASSEPRPGATEAFF
cdr3_nt: TGCGCCAGCAGCGAACCGAGGCCGGGGGCCACTGAAGCTTTCTTT

v_call: TRBV2
d_call: .
clone_size: .
j_call: TRBJ1-5
cdr3_aa: CASTIGIRQPQHF
cdr3_nt: TGTGCCAGCACGATAGGGATTCGGCAGCCCCAGCATTTT

v_call: TRBV2
d_call: .
clone_size: .
j_call: TRBJ1-2
cdr3_aa: CASSPAVEGPVGYTF
cdr3_nt: TGTGCCAGCTCACCGGCGGTTGAGGGGCCGGTTGGCTACACCTTC

v_call: TRBV2
d_call: .
clone_size: .
j_call: TRBJ2-5
cdr3_aa: CASAGTGGFGTQYF
cdr3_nt: TGTGCCAGCGCCGGGACGGGGGGCTTTGGGACCCAGTACTTC

v_call: TRBV25-1
d_call: .
clone_size: .
j_call: TRBJ2-2
cdr3_aa: CASSGDKFTGELFF
cdr3_nt: TGTGCCAGCAGCGGCGACAAGTTCACCGGGGAGCTGTTTTTT

v_call: TRBV20-1
d_call: .
clone_size: few
j_call: TRBJ1-1
cdr3_aa: CSARVPEAFF
cdr3_nt: TGCAGTGCTAGAGTCCCCGAGGCTTTCTTT

v_call: TRBV7-7
d_call: .
clone_size: few
j_call: TRBJ2-7
cdr3_aa: CASSISRTVGEQYF
cdr3_nt: TGTGCTAGCAGCATCTCTCGAACCGTGGGGGAGCAGTACTTC

v_call: TRBV10-2
d_call: .
clone_size: .
j_call: TRBJ1-1
cdr3_aa: CASKREGGSYTEAFF
cdr3_nt: TGCGCCAGCAAACGGGAAGGGGGGAGTTACACTGAAGCTTTCTTT

v_call: TRBV20-1
d_call: TRBD2
clone_size: .
j_call: TRBJ2-3
cdr3_aa: CSARMLAGAHTQYF
cdr3_nt: TGCAGTGCTAGGATGCTAGCGGGAGCTCATACGCAGTATTTT

v_call: TRBV25-1
d_call: TRBD1
clone_size: .
j_call: TRBJ1-5
cdr3_aa: CASSFSAPGGRQPQHF
cdr3_nt: TGTGCCAGCAGTTTTTCAGCCCCAGGGGGTCGTCAGCCCCAGCATTTT

v_call: TRBV2
d_call: TRBD2
clone_size: .
j_call: TRBJ2-5
cdr3_aa: CASSARLNSGTSSRQETQYF
cdr3_nt: TGTGCCAGCAGTGCGAGACTAAACTCCGGGACTAGCTCCAGGCAAGAGACCCAGTACTTC

v_call: TRBV28
d_call: TRBD1
clone_size: .
j_call: TRBJ1-1
cdr3_aa: CASSPHRGPDTEAFF
cdr3_nt: TGTGCCAGCAGTCCACACAGGGGCCCTGACACTGAAGCTTTCTTT

v_call: TRBV11-2
d_call: TRBD1
clone_size: many
j_call: TRBJ1-1
cdr3_aa: CASSLFRGRDTEAFF
cdr3_nt: TGTGCCAGCAGCTTGTTCAGGGGGCGCGACACTGAAGCTTTCTTT

v_call: TRBV19
d_call: TRBD1
clone_size: .
j_call: TRBJ1-6
cdr3_aa: CASKIGQGGNSPLHF
cdr3_nt: TGTGCCAGTAAGATCGGACAGGGGGGAAATTCACCCCTCCACTTT

v_call: TRBV20-1
d_call: .
clone_size: many
j_call: TRBJ1-5
cdr3_aa: CSARDPGEVQPQHF
cdr3_nt: TGCAGTGCTAGAGATCCAGGGGAGGTCCAGCCCCAGCATTTT

v_call: TRBV29-1
d_call: TRBD1
clone_size: few
j_call: TRBJ2-2
cdr3_aa: CSAGTGRTGELFF
cdr3_nt: TGCAGCGCCGGGACAGGGAGGACCGGGGAGCTGTTTTTT

v_call: TRBV13
d_call: .
clone_size: .
j_call: TRBJ2-5
cdr3_aa: CAISQSRGQETQYF
cdr3_nt: TGTGCCATCAGTCAGTCCCGGGGCCAAGAGACCCAGTACTTC